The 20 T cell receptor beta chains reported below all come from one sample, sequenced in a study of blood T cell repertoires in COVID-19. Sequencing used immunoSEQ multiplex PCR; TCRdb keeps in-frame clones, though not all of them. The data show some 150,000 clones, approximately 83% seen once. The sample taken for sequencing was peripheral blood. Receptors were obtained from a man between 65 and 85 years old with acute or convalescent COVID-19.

CDR3 bases: TGTGCCAGCAGCCCCCAGGGGAGAGGGTACGAGCAGTACTTC. Protein: CASSPQGRGYEQYF. The chain combines TRBV9 with TRBJ2-7, with D perhaps TRBD1 (6 bases). In germline, CDR1 is SGDLS, CDR2 YYNGEE. CDR3 length: 14 residues. V dropped 4 bases and J dropped 4 bases, with 15 bases sitting between them.

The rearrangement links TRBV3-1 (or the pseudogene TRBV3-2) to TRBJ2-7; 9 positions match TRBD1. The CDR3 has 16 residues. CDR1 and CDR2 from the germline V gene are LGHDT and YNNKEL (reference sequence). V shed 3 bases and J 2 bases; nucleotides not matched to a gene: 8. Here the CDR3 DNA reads TGTGCCAGCAGCCACCGCTCCGGGACAGGGACCTACGAGCAGTACTTC. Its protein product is CASSHRSGTGTYEQYF.

The CDR3 DNA sequence: TGCGCCAGCAGCCTCAGAGGGGGGGGATACGAGCAGTACTTC. It is translated as CASSLRGGGYEQYF. The chain couples TRBV4-1 to TRBJ2-7, with D maybe TRBD2 (7 bases). Per germline, CDR1 MGHRA and CDR2 YSYEKL. The CDR3 runs 14 residues. V lost 4 bases and J 4 bases, leaving 14 bases between the germline ends.

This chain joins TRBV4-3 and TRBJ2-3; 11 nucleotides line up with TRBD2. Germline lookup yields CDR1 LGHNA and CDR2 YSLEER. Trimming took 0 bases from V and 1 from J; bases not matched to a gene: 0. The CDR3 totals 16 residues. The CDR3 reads CASSQEGLAGTDTQYF. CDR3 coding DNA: TGCGCCAGCAGCCAAGAGGGACTAGCGGGCACAGATACGCAGTATTTT.

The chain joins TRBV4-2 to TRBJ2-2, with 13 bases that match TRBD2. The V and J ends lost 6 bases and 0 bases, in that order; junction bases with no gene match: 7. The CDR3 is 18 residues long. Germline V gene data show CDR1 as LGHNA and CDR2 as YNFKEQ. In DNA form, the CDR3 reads TGTGCCAGCAGGCCCGGACTAGCGGGAGACCCGAACACCGGGGAGCTGTTTTTT. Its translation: CASRPGLAGDPNTGELFF.

The CDR3 reads CASSNTGPNTGELFF. For the CDR3, the DNA is TGTGCCAGCAGTAACACAGGGCCGAACACCGGGGAGCTGTTTTTT. The V and J genes are TRBV6-6 and TRBJ2-2, with D perhaps TRBD1 (6 bases). CDR1 and CDR2 (germline): MNHNY, SVGAGI (reference sequence). Trimming took off 5 bases at V and 0 bases at J, with 10 bases between the two ends. This CDR3 has 15 amino acids.

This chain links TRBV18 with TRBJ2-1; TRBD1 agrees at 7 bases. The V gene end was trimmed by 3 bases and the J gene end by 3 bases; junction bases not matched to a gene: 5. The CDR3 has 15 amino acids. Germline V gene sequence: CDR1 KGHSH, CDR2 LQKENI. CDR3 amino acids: CASSPTGPNYNEQFF. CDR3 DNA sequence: TGTGCCAGCTCACCGACAGGGCCCAACTACAATGAGCAGTTCTTC.

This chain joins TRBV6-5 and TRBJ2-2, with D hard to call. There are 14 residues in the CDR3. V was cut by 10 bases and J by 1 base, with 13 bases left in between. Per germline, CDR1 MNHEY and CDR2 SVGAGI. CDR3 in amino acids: CATLSLVNTGELFF. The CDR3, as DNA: TGTGCCACCTTGAGCCTGGTGAACACCGGGGAGCTGTTTTTT.

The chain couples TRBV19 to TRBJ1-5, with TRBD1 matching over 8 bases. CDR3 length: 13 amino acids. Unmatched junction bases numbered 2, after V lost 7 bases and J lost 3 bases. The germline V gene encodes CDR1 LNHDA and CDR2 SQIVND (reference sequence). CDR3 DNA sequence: TGTGCCAGTAAGGACAGGGCCAATCAGCCCCAGCATTTT. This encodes CASKDRANQPQHF. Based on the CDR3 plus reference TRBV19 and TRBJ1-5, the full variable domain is DGGITQSPKYLFRKEGQNVTLSCEQNLNHDAMYWYRQDPGQGLRLIYYSQIVNDFQKGDIAEGYSVSREKKESFPLTVTSAQKNPTAFYLCASKDRANQPQHFGDGTRLSIL.

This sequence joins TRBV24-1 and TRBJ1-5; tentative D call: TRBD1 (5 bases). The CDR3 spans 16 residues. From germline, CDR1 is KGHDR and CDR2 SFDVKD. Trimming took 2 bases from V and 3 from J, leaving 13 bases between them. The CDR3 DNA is TGTGCCACCAGTGATTCGGGAGCAGGGCTCAATCAGCCCCAGCATTTT. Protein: CATSDSGAGLNQPQHF.

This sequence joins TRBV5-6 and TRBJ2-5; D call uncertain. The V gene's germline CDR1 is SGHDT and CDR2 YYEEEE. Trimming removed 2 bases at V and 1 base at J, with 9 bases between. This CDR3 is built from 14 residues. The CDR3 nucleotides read TGTGCCAGCAGCTTTTGGCATACCCAAGAGACCCAGTACTTC. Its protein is CASSFWHTQETQYF.

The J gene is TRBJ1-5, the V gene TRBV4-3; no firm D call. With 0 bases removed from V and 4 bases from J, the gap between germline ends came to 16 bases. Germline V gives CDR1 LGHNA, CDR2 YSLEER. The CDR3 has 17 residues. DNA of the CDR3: TGCGCCAGCAGCCAAGATGTTCGAGTGACATTGAATCAGCCCCAGCATTTT. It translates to CASSQDVRVTLNQPQHF.

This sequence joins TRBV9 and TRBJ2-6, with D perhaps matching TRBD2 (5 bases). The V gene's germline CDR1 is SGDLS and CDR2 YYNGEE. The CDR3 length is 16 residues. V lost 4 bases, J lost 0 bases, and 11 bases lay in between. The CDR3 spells CASSPRRDSGANVLTF. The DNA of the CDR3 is TGTGCCAGCAGCCCCCGACGGGACTCTGGGGCCAACGTCCTGACTTTC.

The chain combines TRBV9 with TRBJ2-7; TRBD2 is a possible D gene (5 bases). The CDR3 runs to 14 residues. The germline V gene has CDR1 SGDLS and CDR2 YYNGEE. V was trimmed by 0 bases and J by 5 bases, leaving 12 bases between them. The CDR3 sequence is CASSVAGFRDEQYF. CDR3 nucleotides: TGTGCCAGCAGCGTAGCGGGGTTTCGCGACGAGCAGTACTTC.

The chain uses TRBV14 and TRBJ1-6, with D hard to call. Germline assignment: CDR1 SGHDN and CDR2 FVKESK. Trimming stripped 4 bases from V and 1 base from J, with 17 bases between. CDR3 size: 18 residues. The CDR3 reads CASSRRFFRGSYNSPLHF. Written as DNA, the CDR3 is TGTGCCAGCAGCCGCCGGTTTTTCAGAGGGTCCTATAATTCACCCCTCCACTTT.

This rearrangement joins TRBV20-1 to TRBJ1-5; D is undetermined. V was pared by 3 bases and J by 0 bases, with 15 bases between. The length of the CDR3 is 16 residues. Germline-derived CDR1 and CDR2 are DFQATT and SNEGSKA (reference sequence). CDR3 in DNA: TGCAGTGCTAGTGCACCCGGAGCCTATAGCAATCAGCCCCAGCATTTT. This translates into CSASAPGAYSNQPQHF.

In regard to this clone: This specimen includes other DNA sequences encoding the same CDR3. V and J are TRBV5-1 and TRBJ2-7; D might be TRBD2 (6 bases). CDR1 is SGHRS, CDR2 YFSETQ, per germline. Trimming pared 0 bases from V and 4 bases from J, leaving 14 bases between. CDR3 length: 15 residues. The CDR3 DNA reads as TGCGCCAGCAGCTTGGAAGCGGGCAGGAATTACGAGCAGTACTTC. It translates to CASSLEAGRNYEQYF.

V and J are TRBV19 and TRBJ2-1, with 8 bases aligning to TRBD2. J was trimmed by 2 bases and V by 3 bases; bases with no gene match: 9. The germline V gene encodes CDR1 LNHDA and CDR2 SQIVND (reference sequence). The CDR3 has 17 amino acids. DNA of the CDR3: TGTGCCAGTAGTATCGGATATAGCGGGAACACCTACAATGAGCAGTTCTTC. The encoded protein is CASSIGYSGNTYNEQFF. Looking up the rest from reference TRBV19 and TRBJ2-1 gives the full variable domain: DGGITQSPKYLFRKEGQNVTLSCEQNLNHDAMYWYRQDPGQGLRLIYYSQIVNDFQKGDIAEGYSVSREKKESFPLTVTSAQKNPTAFYLCASSIGYSGNTYNEQFFGPGTRLTVL.

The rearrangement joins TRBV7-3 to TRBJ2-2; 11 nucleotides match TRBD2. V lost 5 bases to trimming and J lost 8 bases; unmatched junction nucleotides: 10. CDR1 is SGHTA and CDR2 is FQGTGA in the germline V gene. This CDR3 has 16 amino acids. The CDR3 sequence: CASSLAGGASAGELFF. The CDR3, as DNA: TGTGCCAGCAGCCTAGCGGGAGGAGCGAGTGCGGGGGAGCTGTTTTTT.

The CDR3 region has the DNA TGTGCCAGCAGCGTAGACAGGGGTGGGTCACCCCTCCACTTT. Residues: CASSVDRGGSPLHF. The gene calls are TRBV9 and TRBJ1-6; TRBD1 matches at 7 bases. The germline V gene encodes CDR1 SGDLS and CDR2 YYNGEE. V was pared by 0 bases and J by 10 bases, with 4 bases of the junction left unmatched. This CDR3 is built from 14 residues.